This T cell receptor beta chain originates from a study of blood T cell repertoires in COVID-19. Of note for this clone: Other DNA sequences in the sample encode the same CDR3.

Trimming removed 6 bases from V and 0 bases from J; junction bases left unmatched: 4. The V gene's germline CDR1 is MNHEY and CDR2 SVGAGI. This CDR3 has 15 residues. Some clones are missing from TCRdb's copy, which holds only in-frame ones; the method was immunoSEQ multiplex PCR. Among fewer than 150,000 clones, approximately 80% were seen once, and the ten largest hold 6% to 7.5%. The receptor's source is a human donor in a cohort sampled during active COVID-19. The genes are TRBV6-5 and TRBJ1-3, with 8 bases lining up with TRBD1. The sequencing input was peripheral blood. The CDR3 bases are TGTGCCAGCAGCTACAGGGGGTCCTCTGGAAACACCATATATTTT. The encoded protein is CASSYRGSSGNTIYF.